This TCR beta chain was observed in a study of T cell responses to AZD1222 COVID-19 vaccine. Study-wide results and limits: White British ancestry dominated among donors, who included more females, and clonal diversity was possibly underestimated. Baseline seropositives among AZD1222 recipients totaled only five to seven. The CD4 TCRs associated with vaccination extended across spike and predominated at 160-218 and 743-854.

CDR1 SNHLY and CDR2 FYNNEI come from the germline V gene. The V gene lost 4 bases and the J gene lost 8 bases, with 11 bases spanning the gap. The CDR3 extends over 12 amino acids. The table came from immunoSEQ multiplex PCR; TCRdb's copy has only in-frame clones and leaves some out. The table shows approximately 150,000 clones, with 80% to 95% occurring only once. This clone has more than one count but fewer than ten. Its target is unknown. This clonotype was sampled from an adult in good health. Material: peripheral blood, obtained on day 0 of AZD1222 vaccination. The chain couples TRBV2 to TRBJ1-2; no clear D gene. Written as DNA, the CDR3 is TGTGCCAGCAGTGTAGTAAGGGCGGGCTACACCTTC. Its protein is CASSVVRAGYTF. The whole variable domain, filled in from reference TRBV2 and TRBJ1-2, reads EPEVTQTPSHQVTQMGQEVILRCVPISNHLYFYWYRQILGQKVEFLVSFYNNEISEKSEIFDDQFSVERPDGSNFTLKIRSTKLEDSAMYFCASSVVRAGYTFGSGTRLTVV.